A selection of T cell receptor beta chains follows, all from one sample in a study of T cell responses to AZD1222 COVID-19 vaccine. Some clones are missing from TCRdb's copy, which holds only in-frame ones; the method was immunoSEQ multiplex PCR. The sample contains around 99,000 clones, approximately 89% of which appear only once. This sample comprised peripheral blood, obtained 28 days after the second AZD1222 dose. Every receptor here comes from an adult who received the AZD1222 COVID-19 vaccine. CDR3s include the opening cysteine and the closing phenylalanine or tryptophan. The D gene is left open where the match is weak. Not all rows give a size; the values are once, few, many and, for expanded clones, a class.

d_gene	abundance	v_gene	j_gene	CDR3aa	CDR3nt
TRBD2	.	TRBV29-1	TRBJ2-2	CSVAGTNTGELFF	TGCAGCGTAGCGGGAACGAACACCGGGGAGCTGTTTTTT
.	once	TRBV7-2	TRBJ1-4	CASSLDTWDEKLFF	TGTGCCAGCAGCTTAGACACGTGGGATGAAAAACTGTTTTTT
TRBD2	.	TRBV27	TRBJ2-7	CASSNPLRELNEQYF	TGTGCCAGCAGTAATCCACTGCGGGAGCTCAACGAGCAGTACTTC
.	.	TRBV28	TRBJ1-4	CASTSQYWIGKLFF	TGTGCCAGCACCAGCCAGTACTGGATAGGAAAACTGTTTTTT
.	.	TRBV7-3	TRBJ2-7	CASSRGGAYEQYF	TGTGCCAGCAGCCGGGGCGGCGCCTACGAGCAGTACTTC
.	.	TRBV18	TRBJ1-1	CASSAGENTEAFF	TGTGCCAGCTCCGCCGGGGAGAACACTGAAGCTTTCTTT
TRBD1	.	TRBV5-4	TRBJ2-5	CASSLGQGPETRGTQYF	TGTGCCAGCAGCTTGGGACAGGGGCCAGAGACCCGGGGGACCCAGTACTTC
.	.	TRBV10-3	TRBJ1-3	CAISDASSGNTIYF	TGTGCCATCAGTGATGCCAGCTCTGGAAACACCATATATTTT
TRBD1	.	TRBV7-9	TRBJ1-2	CASSQDRGRQGF	TGTGCCAGCAGCCAAGACAGGGGCCGCCAGGGATTC
TRBD2	.	TRBV29-1	TRBJ2-7	CSVEGGGEQYF	TGCAGCGTTGAAGGGGGGGGCGAGCAGTACTTC
.	.	TRBV5-1	TRBJ1-1	CASSGGQGNTEAFF	TGCGCCAGCAGCGGGGGACAAGGGAACACTGAAGCTTTCTTT
.	.	TRBV27	TRBJ2-7	CASSLSWIGAYEQYF	TGTGCCAGCAGTTTATCGTGGATAGGAGCCTACGAGCAGTACTTC
.	.	TRBV27	TRBJ2-5	CASSGKGNLRSETQYF	TGTGCCAGCAGTGGAAAGGGGAATTTGAGGTCAGAGACCCAGTACTTC
.	.	TRBV2	TRBJ1-5	CASSRVGTTNQPQHF	TGTGCCAGCAGTCGAGTCGGGACCACGAATCAGCCCCAGCATTTT
.	.	TRBV9	TRBJ2-1	CASSVSDPGSIHNEQFF	TGTGCCAGCAGCGTATCCGACCCCGGGTCCATACACAATGAGCAGTTCTTC
.	.	TRBV2	TRBJ1-3	CASRGSGPGNTIYF	TGTGCCAGCAGAGGATCCGGGCCTGGAAACACCATATATTTT
TRBD2	.	TRBV9	TRBJ2-2	CASSVATSGYGGELFF	TGTGCCAGCAGCGTAGCGACTAGCGGGTATGGCGGGGAGCTGTTTTTT
.	.	TRBV27	TRBJ2-2	CASSEGSNTGELFF	TGTGCCAGCAGTGAGGGATCGAACACCGGGGAGCTGTTTTTT
TRBD2	.	TRBV5-6	TRBJ2-7	CASSLAAGGRLVGYEQYF	TGTGCCAGCAGCTTGGCAGCGGGAGGCCGCCTGGTGGGATACGAGCAGTACTTC
TRBD1	.	TRBV5-1	TRBJ1-6	CASSPTERNRGLNSPLHF	TGCGCCAGCAGCCCCACCGAGCGGAACAGGGGGCTGAATTCACCCCTCCACTTT
TRBD2	.	TRBV7-9	TRBJ2-1	CASSPGLGSYNEQFF	TGTGCCAGCAGCCCCGGACTAGGCTCCTACAATGAGCAGTTCTTC
TRBD2	.	TRBV15	TRBJ2-7	CATSRDPLTSGRLSDEQYF	TGTGCCACCAGCAGAGATCCCCTAACTAGCGGGAGGCTCAGCGACGAGCAGTACTTC
TRBD1	.	TRBV2	TRBJ2-1	CASSVFGRGLPRAYNEQFF	TGTGCCAGCAGTGTCTTTGGCAGGGGGCTTCCCAGGGCCTACAATGAGCAGTTCTTC
.	.	TRBV20-1	TRBJ2-1	CSASLYNEQFF	TGCAGTGCTTCCCTATACAATGAGCAGTTCTTC
TRBD1	.	TRBV15	TRBJ1-3	CATSRDQGALISGNTIYF	TGTGCCACCAGCAGGGACCAGGGGGCTCTGATCTCTGGAAACACCATATATTTT
.	.	TRBV6-1	TRBJ1-1	CASSEAPGTENTEAFF	TGTGCCAGCAGTGAAGCCCCCGGGACGGAGAACACTGAAGCTTTCTTT
.	.	TRBV7-2	TRBJ2-2	CASSPQGRELFF	TGTGCCAGCAGCCCACAGGGCAGGGAGCTGTTTTTT
.	.	TRBV7-8	TRBJ2-2	CASSFTSNTGELFF	TGTGCCAGCAGCTTTACATCGAACACCGGGGAGCTGTTTTTT
.	.	TRBV7-3	TRBJ2-5	CASSPSGPETQYF	TGTGCCAGCAGCCCATCAGGGCCGGAGACCCAGTACTTC
.	once	TRBV30	TRBJ2-3	CAWTTADTQYF	TGTGCCTGGACCACTGCGGATACGCAGTATTTT
.	.	TRBV19	TRBJ2-5	CASKRAGTKTQYF	TGTGCCAGTAAACGCGCAGGTACGAAGACCCAGTACTTC
TRBD2	.	TRBV11-2	TRBJ2-1	CASSLVSGRFTEQFF	TGTGCCAGCAGCTTAGTTAGCGGGAGGTTCACGGAGCAGTTCTTC
TRBD2	.	TRBV4-1	TRBJ2-1	CASSHLPLGLAGGPSNNEQFF	TGCGCCAGCAGCCACCTGCCTTTAGGACTAGCGGGAGGGCCATCAAACAATGAGCAGTTCTTC
TRBD1	.	TRBV28	TRBJ1-4	CASRGQGASNEKLFF	TGTGCCAGCAGGGGACAGGGGGCGTCTAATGAAAAACTGTTTTTT
.	.	TRBV12-3/TRBV12-4	TRBJ2-7	CASSPSGVYEQYF	TGTGCCAGCAGTCCCAGCGGAGTCTACGAGCAGTACTTC
TRBD2	.	TRBV28	TRBJ2-1	CAHSGSSYNEQFF	TGTGCCCATAGCGGGAGCTCCTACAATGAGCAGTTCTTC
.	.	TRBV2	TRBJ2-1	CASSDRLAPYNEQFF	TGTGCCAGCAGTGACCGGCTAGCGCCCTACAATGAGCAGTTCTTC
TRBD1	.	TRBV3-1/TRBV3-2	TRBJ1-4	CASSQDQGGNVF	TGTGCCAGCAGCCAAGATCAGGGGGGCAATGTTTTT
.	once	TRBV11-2	TRBJ2-5	CASSLDRAETQYF	TGTGCCAGCAGCTTAGACAGGGCAGAGACCCAGTACTTC
.	.	TRBV6-6	TRBJ1-5	CASSYSQGDQPQHF	TGTGCCAGCAGTTATTCTCAGGGAGATCAGCCCCAGCATTTT
TRBD1	once	TRBV2	TRBJ1-4	CASSELVTWGTGDNEKLFF	TGTGCCAGCAGTGAATTGGTGACTTGGGGGACAGGTGATAATGAAAAACTGTTTTTT
TRBD1	.	TRBV5-1	TRBJ1-2	CASSFRWIQGDYGYTF	TGCGCCAGCAGCTTTAGATGGATTCAGGGGGACTATGGCTACACCTTC
TRBD1	.	TRBV30	TRBJ1-6	CAWGQGMNRGPLHF	TGTGCCTGGGGACAGGGAATGAATCGAGGGCCCCTCCACTTT
.	.	TRBV5-8	TRBJ1-5	CASSLGFPHQPQHF	TGTGCCAGCAGCTTGGGGTTTCCCCATCAGCCCCAGCATTTT
.	.	TRBV18	TRBJ1-5	CASSPTGRNNQPQHF	TGTGCCAGCTCACCTACGGGCCGTAACAATCAGCCCCAGCATTTT
.	.	TRBV6-1	TRBJ1-1	CASSEMGRRETEAFF	TGTGCCAGCAGTGAGATGGGGCGCAGGGAGACTGAAGCTTTCTTT
TRBD1	.	TRBV20-1	TRBJ2-1	CSAYRGSEQFF	TGCAGTGCTTACAGGGGCTCTGAGCAGTTCTTC
TRBD1	.	TRBV12-5	TRBJ1-1	CASGLVVSGQGTEAFF	TGTGCTAGTGGTTTGGTAGTATCGGGACAGGGCACTGAAGCTTTCTTT
.	.	TRBV4-2	TRBJ1-1	CASSQDGPAGTEAFF	TGTGCCAGCAGCCAAGATGGCCCCGCAGGGACTGAAGCTTTCTTT
.	.	TRBV27	TRBJ1-4	CASSPRANEKLFF	TGTGCCAGCAGTCCCAGGGCAAATGAAAAACTGTTTTTT